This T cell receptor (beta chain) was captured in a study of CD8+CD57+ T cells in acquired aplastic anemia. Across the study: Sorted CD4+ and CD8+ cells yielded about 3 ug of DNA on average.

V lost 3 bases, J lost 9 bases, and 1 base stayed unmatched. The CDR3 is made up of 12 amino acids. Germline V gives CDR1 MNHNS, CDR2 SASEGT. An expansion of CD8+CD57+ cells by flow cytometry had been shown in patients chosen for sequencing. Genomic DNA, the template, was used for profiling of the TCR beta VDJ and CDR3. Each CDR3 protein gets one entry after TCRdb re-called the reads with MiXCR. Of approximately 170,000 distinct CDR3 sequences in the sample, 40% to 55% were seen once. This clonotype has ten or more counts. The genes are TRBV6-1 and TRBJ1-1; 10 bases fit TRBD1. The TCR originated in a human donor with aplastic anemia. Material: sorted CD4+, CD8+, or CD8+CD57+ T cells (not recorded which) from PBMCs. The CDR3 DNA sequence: TGTGCCAGCAGTGAGACAGGGGGCCAAGCTTTCTTT. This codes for CASSETGGQAFF.